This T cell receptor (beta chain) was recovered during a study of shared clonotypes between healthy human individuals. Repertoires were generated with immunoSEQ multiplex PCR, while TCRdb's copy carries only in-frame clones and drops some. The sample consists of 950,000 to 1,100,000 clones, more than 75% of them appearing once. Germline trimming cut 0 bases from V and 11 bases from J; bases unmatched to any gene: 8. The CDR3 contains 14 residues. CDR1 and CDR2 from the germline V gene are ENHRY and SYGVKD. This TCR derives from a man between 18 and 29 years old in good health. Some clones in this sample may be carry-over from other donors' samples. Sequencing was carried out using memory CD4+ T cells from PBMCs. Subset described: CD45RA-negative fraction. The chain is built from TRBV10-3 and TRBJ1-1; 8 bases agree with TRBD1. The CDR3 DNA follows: TGTGCCATCAGTGAGTCCGGACAGGGTACCGTGGCTTTCTTT. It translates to CAISESGQGTVAFF.